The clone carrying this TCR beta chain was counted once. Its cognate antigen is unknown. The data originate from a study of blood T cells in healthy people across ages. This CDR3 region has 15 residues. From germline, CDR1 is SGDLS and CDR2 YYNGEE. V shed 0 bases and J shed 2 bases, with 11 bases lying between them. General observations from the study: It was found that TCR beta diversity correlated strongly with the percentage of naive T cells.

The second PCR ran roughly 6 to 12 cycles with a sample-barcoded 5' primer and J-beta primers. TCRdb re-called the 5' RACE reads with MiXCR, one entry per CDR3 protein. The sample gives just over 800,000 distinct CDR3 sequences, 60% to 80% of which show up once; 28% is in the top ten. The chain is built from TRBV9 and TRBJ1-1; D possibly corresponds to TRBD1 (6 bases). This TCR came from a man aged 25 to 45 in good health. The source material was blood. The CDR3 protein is CASSVGSGANTEAFF. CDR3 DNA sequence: TGTGCCAGCAGCGTAGGATCAGGGGCCAACACTGAAGCTTTCTTT.